These 20 T cell receptor beta chains originate from one sample sequenced in a study of blood T cell repertoires in COVID-19. The method was immunoSEQ multiplex PCR; TCRdb's version includes in-frame clones alone and lacks a portion of them. The sample holds around 250,000 clones, 84% seen once. Sequencing used PBMCs or T cells enriched from blood (not recorded which). Receptor source: a man in his forties or fifties who had recovered from COVID-19.

The table lists this clone with many counts. The chain carries TRBV19 and TRBJ1-5; no clear D gene. V lost 4 bases to trimming and J lost 0 bases, with 10 bases between them. The CDR3 runs 15 residues. Germline values: CDR1 LNHDA, CDR2 SQIVND (reference sequence). The CDR3 coding sequence is TGTGCCAGTAGTAGCGGGATACTTAGCAATCAGCCCCAGCATTTT. Translated, it gives CASSSGILSNQPQHF. Filled out from reference TRBV19 and TRBJ1-5, the complete variable domain reads DGGITQSPKYLFRKEGQNVTLSCEQNLNHDAMYWYRQDPGQGLRLIYYSQIVNDFQKGDIAEGYSVSREKKESFPLTVTSAQKNPTAFYLCASSSGILSNQPQHFGDGTRLSIL.

The rearrangement links TRBV11-3 to TRBJ1-2; 9 nucleotides match TRBD1. V dropped 5 bases and J dropped 4; count of bases not matched to a gene: 5. The CDR3 has 14 amino acids. Per germline, CDR1 SGHNT and CDR2 YENEEA. The CDR3 protein is CASSPTGGGYGYTF. The CDR3 DNA follows: TGTGCCAGCAGCCCGACAGGGGGTGGCTATGGCTACACCTTC. Supplemented by reference TRBV11-3 and TRBJ1-2, the full variable domain reads EAGVVQSPRYKIIEKKQPVAFWCNPISGHNTLYWYLQNLGQGPELLIRYENEEAVDDSQLPKDRFSAERLKGVDSTLKIQPAELGDSAVYLCASSPTGGGYGYTFGSGTRLTVV.

The chain is built from TRBV9 and TRBJ2-3; 9 bases align to TRBD1. The CDR3 sequence is 18 residues long. V lost 1 base, J lost 5 bases, and 14 bases stayed unmatched. Germline CDR1 and CDR2: SGDLS and YYNGEE. The CDR3: CASSVPLPTGGRKDTQYF. The CDR3 coding sequence is TGTGCCAGCAGCGTACCCCTCCCGACAGGGGGGCGGAAAGATACGCAGTATTTT.

The chain joins TRBV4-2 to TRBJ2-7; a possible D gene is TRBD1 (6 bases). This CDR3 contains 13 residues. V was pared by 1 base and J by 3 bases, with 7 bases between. Germline V CDR1 and CDR2: LGHNA, YNFKEQ. The CDR3 here is CASSQGTVYEQYF. The CDR3 DNA reads TGTGCCAGCAGCCAAGGGACAGTCTACGAGCAGTACTTC.

V gene TRBV11-1 combines with J gene TRBJ2-2; 9 bases are a match to TRBD1. V shed 4 bases, J shed 6 bases, and the junction held 9 bases outside the gene matches. Per the germline V gene, CDR1 is SGHAT and CDR2 is FQDESV (reference sequence). The CDR3 consists of 16 residues. The CDR3 protein is CASSSNYRGQAGELFF. In nucleotides, the CDR3 is TGTGCCAGCAGCTCGAACTACAGGGGGCAAGCCGGGGAGCTGTTTTTT.

V is TRBV29-1 and J is TRBJ1-2, with 8 bases identical to TRBD1. Germline V gene lookup returns CDR1 SQVTM and CDR2 ANQGSEA. The V and J ends lost 1 base and 2 bases, in that order; junction bases with no gene match: 3. The CDR3 sequence is 14 residues long. Here the CDR3 DNA reads TGCAGCGTTGAAGGGGGGACAGGCAACTATGGCTACACCTTC. Encoded protein: CSVEGGTGNYGYTF.

This chain uses TRBV5-1 with TRBJ2-5, with D uncertain. From germline, CDR1 is SGHRS and CDR2 YFSETQ. The ends were cut back, 2 bases at V and 2 bases at J, with 13 bases in the middle. This CDR3 contains 15 residues. CDR3 sequence: CASSFSVPSQETQYF. As DNA, the CDR3 is TGCGCCAGCAGCTTCAGTGTTCCCTCTCAAGAGACCCAGTACTTC.

V and J are TRBV9 and TRBJ2-2; 7 nucleotides align to TRBD2. The CDR3 consists of 15 residues. CDR1 is SGDLS, CDR2 YYNGEE, per germline. Trimming removed 1 base from V and 4 bases from J; junction bases left unmatched: 4. The CDR3 sequence is CASSVLAASTGELFF. The DNA for the CDR3 is TGTGCCAGCAGCGTACTAGCGGCGTCCACCGGGGAGCTGTTTTTT.

The chain is built from TRBV7-8 and TRBJ1-2, with D possibly matching TRBD1 (5 bases). Germline V CDR1 and CDR2: SGHVS, FQNEAQ. This CDR3 has 15 residues. V lost 0 bases and J lost 4, with 12 bases in between. The CDR3 is CASSLAVQGSYGYTF. Written as DNA, the CDR3 is TGTGCCAGCAGCTTAGCCGTGCAGGGTTCCTATGGCTACACCTTC.

V and J are TRBV7-9 and TRBJ2-1; no reliable D call. The germline V gene encodes CDR1 SEHNR and CDR2 FQNEAQ (reference sequence). The V gene lost 3 bases and the J gene lost 4 bases, with 10 bases spanning the gap. The CDR3 has 14 amino acids. The CDR3 is CASSFSRSYNEQFF. The CDR3 DNA is TGTGCCAGCAGCTTCTCGCGGAGTTACAATGAGCAGTTCTTC.

The chain employs TRBV5-6 and TRBJ2-1; 9 nucleotides line up with TRBD2. Trimming took 4 bases from V and 0 from J; bases not matched to a gene: 11. Germline loops: CDR1 SGHDT, CDR2 YYEEEE. The CDR3 is 18 residues long. The CDR3 bases are TGTGCCAGCAGCCCTAGACTAGCGGCTTTAAGCTCCTACAATGAGCAGTTCTTC. It encodes CASSPRLAALSSYNEQFF.

The chain joins TRBV30 to TRBJ1-3; D possibly corresponds to TRBD1 (6 bases). The ends were cut back, 4 bases at V and 3 bases at J, with 7 bases in the middle. The length of the CDR3 is 12 residues. Germline V gene sequence: CDR1 GTSNPN, CDR2 SVGIG (reference sequence). The CDR3 loop reads CAWMDSGNTIYF. For the CDR3, the DNA is TGTGCCTGGATGGACAGTGGAAACACCATATATTTT.

This clone was found once. The chain joins TRBV19 to TRBJ1-3, with TRBD1 matching over 8 bases. The CDR3 sequence is 15 residues long. The V segment lost 6 bases and the J segment 4 bases; nucleotides outside the gene matches: 8. Germline V lookup: CDR1 LNHDA, CDR2 SQIVND (reference sequence). The CDR3 nucleotides read TGTGCCAGTAGAGCCGGACAGGGCTTCGGAAACACCATATATTTT. As protein: CASRAGQGFGNTIYF.

The J gene is TRBJ1-3, the V gene TRBV19; 10 bases line up with TRBD1. Germline V gene sequence: CDR1 LNHDA, CDR2 SQIVND (reference sequence). This CDR3 is built from 18 residues. V shed 6 bases and J 2 bases; nucleotides not matched to a gene: 13. The CDR3 region is CASSRVGTGVQTGNTIYF. CDR3 nucleotide sequence: TGTGCCAGTAGCCGCGTAGGGACAGGGGTGCAGACTGGAAACACCATATATTTT. Full variable domain (rest looked up from reference TRBV19 and TRBJ1-3): DGGITQSPKYLFRKEGQNVTLSCEQNLNHDAMYWYRQDPGQGLRLIYYSQIVNDFQKGDIAEGYSVSREKKESFPLTVTSAQKNPTAFYLCASSRVGTGVQTGNTIYFGEGSWLTVV.

In this sample, this clone is medium-sized. The J gene is TRBJ1-3, the V gene TRBV4-1; D is possibly TRBD1 (5 bases). Germline CDR1 and CDR2: MGHRA and YSYEKL. The CDR3 length is 16 residues. The ends were cut back, 0 bases at V and 8 bases at J, with 17 bases in the middle. CDR3 in amino acids: CASSQDEGSSRDTIYF. CDR3 nucleotide sequence: TGCGCCAGCAGCCAAGATGAAGGCTCCTCCAGGGACACCATATATTTT.

This sequence joins TRBV7-9 and TRBJ1-5; 7 bases fit TRBD1. Germline V lookup: CDR1 SEHNR, CDR2 FQNEAQ (reference sequence). V shed 5 bases, J shed 0 bases, and the junction held 4 bases outside the gene matches. The CDR3 length is 15 residues. In nucleotides, the CDR3 is TGTGCCAGCAGCCCTGGGACAGTTAGCAATCAGCCCCAGCATTTT. Amino acid sequence: CASSPGTVSNQPQHF.

This chain uses TRBV18 with TRBJ1-2, with 7 bases matching TRBD1. The V gene end was trimmed by 6 bases and the J gene end by 6 bases; junction bases not matched to a gene: 10. CDR1 is KGHSH, CDR2 LQKENI, per germline. This CDR3 has 14 residues. The CDR3 coding sequence is TGTGCCAGCTCGCCTCAGGGGGATCGGGATGGCTACACCTTC. The encoded protein is CASSPQGDRDGYTF.

The V gene is TRBV27, the J gene TRBJ2-7; D is possibly TRBD2 (5 bases). In germline, CDR1 is MNHEY, CDR2 SMNVEV (reference sequence). V lost 6 bases and J 3 bases, leaving 30 bases between the germline ends. This CDR3 has 19 residues. The CDR3 is CASSPRPGTHLTGNYEQYF. In DNA form, the CDR3 reads TGTGCCAGCAGCCCCCGGCCGGGCACGCACCTGACGGGGAACTACGAGCAGTACTTC.

The J gene is TRBJ2-1, the V gene TRBV4-1; the D gene is possibly TRBD1 (6 bases). The CDR3 covers 15 residues. Trimming removed 1 base at V and 2 bases at J, with 9 bases between. Looked up from germline, CDR1 is MGHRA and CDR2 is YSYEKL. CDR3 sequence: CASSQARGPYNEQFF. The CDR3 DNA reads as TGCGCCAGCAGCCAAGCCAGGGGCCCCTACAATGAGCAGTTCTTC.

This clone was detected once. The gene calls are TRBV27 and TRBJ1-2; the match to TRBD1 covers 7 bases. This CDR3 has 13 amino acids. The V gene's germline CDR1 is MNHEY and CDR2 SMNVEV (reference sequence). Trimming at V came to 6 bases and at J to 3 bases, leaving 4 bases not matched to a gene. CDR3: CASSKQGYYGYTF. Here the CDR3 DNA reads TGTGCCAGCAGCAAACAGGGGTACTATGGCTACACCTTC.